Listed here are 5 T cell receptor beta chains from one sample, sequenced in a study of cytomegalovirus exposure and HLA in healthy donors. With 60 Vbeta and 13 Jbeta primers, the PCR was carried out. The protocol was immunoSEQ multiplex PCR, while the TCRdb copy is restricted to in-frame clones and leaves out a portion. The table records hundreds of thousands of clones, roughly two thirds of them present only once. The sequenced sample consisted of PBMCs. The receptors were sampled from a female donor in good health and CMV-seronegative.

The chain is built from TRBV2 and TRBJ2-7; 10 nucleotides line up with TRBD1. J was trimmed by 7 bases and V by 8 bases; bases with no gene match: 11. The CDR3 has 14 amino acids. Germline V gives CDR1 SNHLY, CDR2 FYNNEI. This chain's CDR3 is CASLSGTGVGEQYF. CDR3 bases: TGTGCCAGCTTATCCGGGACAGGGGTGGGGGAGCAGTACTTC.

A remark on this clone: A read error may account for a junction end that differs from germline. The J gene is TRBJ2-1, the V gene TRBV7-3, with 7 bases aligning to TRBD2. CDR1 and CDR2 from the germline V gene are SGHTA and FQGTGA. The CDR3 contains 16 residues. The CDR3 here is CASSLTASGSYNGQFF. The CDR3 DNA reads as TGTGCCAGCAGCTTAACTGCTAGCGGCTCCTACAATGGGCAGTTCTTC.

In DNA, the CDR3 is TGTGCCAGCAGCTTCACTAGCGGGACCTCAGATACGCAGTATTTT. The encoded protein is CASSFTSGTSDTQYF. The chain recombines TRBV11-2 with TRBJ2-3, with 10 positions matching TRBD2. After removal of 3 bases from V and 4 bases from J, the junction contained 4 bases not matched to a gene. CDR1 and CDR2 from the germline V gene are SGHAT and FQNNGV. This CDR3 region has 15 residues.

J is TRBJ1-2 and V is TRBV6-6, with TRBD1 matching 9 bases. Germline-derived CDR1 and CDR2 are MNHNY and SVGAGI (reference sequence). The CDR3 sequence is 13 residues long. Here the CDR3 reads CASVDRGLYGYTF. The CDR3 region has the DNA TGTGCTTCGGTGGACAGGGGTTTATATGGCTACACCTTC.

The CDR3 DNA reads as TGTGCCTGGACCGTTCCGGCGGGACGAAAAAATCAGCCCCAGCATTTT. Residues: CAWTVPAGRKNQPQHF. V and J are TRBV30 and TRBJ1-5; perhaps TRBD1 as D (5 bases). V was clipped by 4 bases and J by 4 bases, with 20 bases between them. The CDR3 has 16 amino acids. The germline gives CDR1 GTSNPN, CDR2 SVGIG (reference sequence).